The 20 T cell receptor beta chains given below trace back to one sample, sequenced in a study of T cells after yellow fever vaccination. MiXCR, run by TCRdb on the 5' RACE reads, gives a single entry per CDR3 protein. The repertoire holds about 250,000 distinct CDR3 sequences, with about 3.5% as singletons. Sequencing used PBMCs, obtained 15 days after the yellow fever booster vaccination. All receptors come from a man aged 18-30 years who received the YFV17D yellow fever vaccine.

This clonotype has a count of ten or more. The rearrangement uses TRBV3-1 and TRBJ1-2; a possible D gene is TRBD1 (5 bases). Trimming cost V 4 bases and J 8 bases, with 17 bases left between them. CDR1 LGHDT and CDR2 YNNKEL come from the germline V gene (reference sequence). This CDR3 has 14 residues. The CDR3 DNA reads TGTGCCAGCAGCCCCCAGGAAGGGGTAGAGGGCTACACCTTC. Translated, it gives CASSPQEGVEGYTF.

Many counts were recorded for this clonotype. This chain links TRBV7-2 with TRBJ1-4, with D maybe TRBD1 (5 bases). The CDR3 loop spans 14 amino acids. Trimming left V 6 bases short and J 3 bases short, with 11 bases between. Germline V gene lookup returns CDR1 SGHTA and CDR2 FQGNSA. The CDR3 spells CASRMGVSNEKLFF. The DNA for the CDR3 is TGTGCCAGCAGAATGGGGGTGTCTAATGAAAAACTGTTTTTT.

This clonotype was seen repeatedly, ten times or more. J is TRBJ2-5 and V is TRBV7-9; 9 bases match TRBD1. This CDR3 comprises 15 residues. Germline CDR1 reads SEHNR; CDR2 reads FQNEAQ (reference sequence). The V gene end was trimmed by 2 bases and the J gene end by 7 bases; junction bases not matched to a gene: 8. DNA for the CDR3: TGTGCCAGCAGCTTACGGAGCGGGACAGGGACGACCCAGTACTTC. Translation gives CASSLRSGTGTTQYF.

This clonotype was seen ten or more times. The J gene is TRBJ2-1, the V gene TRBV5-4, with 8 positions matching TRBD2. The germline gives CDR1 SGHNT, CDR2 YYREEE (reference sequence). The V and J ends lost 1 base and 7 bases, in that order; junction bases with no gene match: 13. The CDR3 covers 17 residues. The CDR3 nucleotides are TGTGCCAGCAGCTTGAATCGGGGGGGCCTTCGGGAAAATGAGCAGTTCTTC. Translating gives CASSLNRGGLRENEQFF.

This clonotype was recorded once. This sequence may be a read error, since a much larger clone differs from it by one base. J is TRBJ1-2 and V is TRBV7-9; D is uncertain. Germline V gives CDR1 SEHNR, CDR2 FQNEAQ (reference sequence). CDR3 length equals 16 residues. Deletions cut 5 bases from V and 2 bases from J, with 18 bases between. The CDR3 is CASSRLSHGVNYGYTF. CDR3 nucleotides: TGTGCCAGCAGCCGTCTTTCCCACGGGGTAAACTATGGCTACACCTTC. Full variable domain (remainder filled in from reference TRBV7-9 and TRBJ1-2): DTGVSQNPRHKITKRGQNVTFRCDPISEHNRLYWYRQTLGQGPEFLTYFQNEAQLEKSRLLSDRFSAERPKGSFSTLEIQRTEQGDSAMYLCASSRLSHGVNYGYTFGSGTRLTVV.

This clonotype showed up many times. The J gene is TRBJ1-6, the V gene TRBV6-5; perhaps TRBD1 as D (5 bases). Germline-derived CDR1 and CDR2 are MNHEY and SVGAGI. The CDR3 extends over 18 amino acids. V lost 5 bases, J lost 0 bases, and 17 bases lay in between. CDR3 bases: TGTGCCAGCAGTAACTATCCTGGGGGGAGCTCCTATAATTCACCCCTCCACTTT. Translating gives CASSNYPGGSSYNSPLHF.

The V and J genes are TRBV20-1 and TRBJ2-7; 7 nucleotides agree with TRBD2. The CDR3 spans 14 residues. V shed 3 bases and J 4 bases; nucleotides not matched to a gene: 9. Germline CDR1 reads DFQATT; CDR2 reads SNEGSKA (reference sequence). In DNA form, the CDR3 reads TGCAGTGCTAGGGGGGGGGGAGTTGGGTACGAGCAGTACTTC. Translating gives CSARGGGVGYEQYF.

The sample holds many counts of this clonotype. The chain joins TRBV4-1 to TRBJ1-6; D uncertain. Germline CDR1 and CDR2: MGHRA and YSYEKL. Trimming left V 4 bases short and J 0 bases short, with 10 bases between. CDR3 length: 16 residues. CDR3 amino acids: CASSRHPSSYNSPLHF. DNA of the CDR3: TGCGCCAGCAGCCGTCACCCTAGCTCCTATAATTCACCCCTCCACTTT.

This clonotype was seen many times. This chain uses TRBV7-9 with TRBJ1-6; possible D gene TRBD1, 6 bases. Per the germline V gene, CDR1 is SEHNR and CDR2 is FQNEAQ (reference sequence). The CDR3 contains 15 residues. Trimming removed 2 bases at V and 7 bases at J, with 12 bases between. The CDR3 loop is CASSLLDSGNSPLHF. The CDR3 nucleotides read TGTGCCAGCAGCTTATTGGACAGCGGGAATTCACCCCTCCACTTT.

This clonotype was counted ten times or more. The chain links TRBV29-1 to TRBJ2-4; no clear D gene. The CDR3 consists of 13 residues. Germline CDR1 reads SQVTM; CDR2 reads ANQGSEA. V shed 4 bases and J shed 1 base, with 8 bases lying between them. As DNA, the CDR3 is TGCAGCGTTGCTCATCGTGCCAAAAACATTCAGTACTTC. This sequence encodes CSVAHRAKNIQYF.

At least ten counts were recorded for this clonotype. This sequence joins TRBV6-2 or TRBV6-3 and TRBJ2-7; 8 nucleotides match TRBD2. This CDR3 has 17 amino acids. The germline CDR1 and CDR2 sequences are MNHEY and SVGEGT. The V and J ends lost 3 bases and 5 bases, in that order; junction bases with no gene match: 15. CDR3 coding DNA: TGTGCCAGCAGTTATATGATGCTGACTAGCGCGATCAACGAGCAGTACTTC. It specifies CASSYMMLTSAINEQYF.

The table lists this clonotype with many counts. This chain connects TRBV30 to TRBJ2-3, with TRBD2 matching 9 bases. The CDR3 has 15 residues. The V gene end was trimmed by 1 base and the J gene end by 2 bases; junction bases not matched to a gene: 4. CDR1 is GTSNPN and CDR2 is SVGIG in the germline V gene (reference sequence). The CDR3 DNA reads TGTGCCTGGAGTGACAGCGGGGGGCCCACAGATACGCAGTATTTT. Encoded protein: CAWSDSGGPTDTQYF.

This clonotype was counted ten times or more. The chain combines TRBV6-2 or TRBV6-3 with TRBJ2-3; 14 bases agree with TRBD2. This CDR3 contains 20 residues. From germline, CDR1 is MNHEY and CDR2 SVGEGT. The V gene end was trimmed by 2 bases and the J gene end by 0 bases; junction bases not matched to a gene: 10. CDR3 DNA: TGTGCCAGCAGTTACATTGTCCCGACTAGCGGGGGGGCTAGCACAGATACGCAGTATTTT. Translated: CASSYIVPTSGGASTDTQYF.

This clonotype has at least ten counts. The chain is built from TRBV7-2 and TRBJ1-1; no clear D. Trimming cost V 5 bases and J 5 bases, with 12 bases left between them. The CDR3 consists of 13 residues. Germline V lookup: CDR1 SGHTA, CDR2 FQGNSA. As DNA, the CDR3 is TGTGCCAGCAGCCCGGCCAGAGGAACTGAAGCTTTCTTT. Residues: CASSPARGTEAFF.

This clonotype came up many times. The V call is TRBV25-1, the J call TRBJ2-2; D may be TRBD2 (5 bases). Between the trimmed V and J ends, which lost 1 base and 2 bases, there was a span of 8 bases. Germline CDR1 is MGHDK and CDR2 is SYGVNS. CDR3 length: 15 amino acids. CDR3 residues: CASSESGINTGELFF. The CDR3, as DNA: TGTGCCAGCAGTGAATCCGGGATAAACACCGGGGAGCTGTTTTTT.

This clonotype appeared many times. This chain connects TRBV20-1 to TRBJ2-2; D gene unclear. This CDR3 has 16 residues. Germline V gives CDR1 DFQATT, CDR2 SNEGSKA (reference sequence). V was trimmed by 3 bases and J by 0 bases, leaving 14 bases between them. The CDR3 region is CSARVSSTSNTGELFF. CDR3 bases: TGCAGTGCTAGGGTCTCGAGTACCTCGAACACCGGGGAGCTGTTTTTT.

There are many counts of this clonotype. The genes are TRBV7-2 and TRBJ1-1; 8 bases are shared with TRBD1. Trimming at V came to 2 bases and at J to 5 bases, leaving 10 bases not matched to a gene. The germline V gene encodes CDR1 SGHTA and CDR2 FQGNSA. The CDR3 contains 16 residues. In DNA form, the CDR3 reads TGTGCCAGCAGCTTACCGATTGGACAGGGTTTTACTGAAGCTTTCTTT. This sequence encodes CASSLPIGQGFTEAFF.

V is TRBV12-3 or TRBV12-4 and J is TRBJ1-3; D is unclear. V gave up 6 bases and J gave up 4 bases, with 25 bases separating them. The CDR3 extends over 18 amino acids. The CDR3 here is CASSRPGFEQAKGNTIYF. The CDR3 DNA reads as TGTGCCAGCAGCCGGCCCGGATTTGAGCAAGCAAAGGGAAACACCATATATTTT.

This clonotype was observed at least ten times. The chain employs TRBV4-1 and TRBJ1-5; maybe TRBD1 (6 bases). CDR1 is MGHRA, CDR2 YSYEKL, per germline. CDR3 length: 13 amino acids. Trimming cost V 5 bases and J 7 bases, with 12 bases left between them. CDR3 in amino acids: CASSYRDNQPQHF. CDR3 nucleotide sequence: TGCGCCAGCAGCTACCGGGACAACCAGCCCCAGCATTTT.

This clonotype was recorded many times. This chain links TRBV20-1 with TRBJ2-1; 7 bases agree with TRBD2. CDR1 and CDR2 from the germline V gene are DFQATT and SNEGSKA (reference sequence). The CDR3 is 15 amino acids. The V gene end was trimmed by 7 bases and the J gene end by 3 bases; junction bases not matched to a gene: 12. CDR3 coding DNA: TGCAGTGTAACAAGAGCGGGGATCGACTACAATGAGCAGTTCTTC. It is translated as CSVTRAGIDYNEQFF.